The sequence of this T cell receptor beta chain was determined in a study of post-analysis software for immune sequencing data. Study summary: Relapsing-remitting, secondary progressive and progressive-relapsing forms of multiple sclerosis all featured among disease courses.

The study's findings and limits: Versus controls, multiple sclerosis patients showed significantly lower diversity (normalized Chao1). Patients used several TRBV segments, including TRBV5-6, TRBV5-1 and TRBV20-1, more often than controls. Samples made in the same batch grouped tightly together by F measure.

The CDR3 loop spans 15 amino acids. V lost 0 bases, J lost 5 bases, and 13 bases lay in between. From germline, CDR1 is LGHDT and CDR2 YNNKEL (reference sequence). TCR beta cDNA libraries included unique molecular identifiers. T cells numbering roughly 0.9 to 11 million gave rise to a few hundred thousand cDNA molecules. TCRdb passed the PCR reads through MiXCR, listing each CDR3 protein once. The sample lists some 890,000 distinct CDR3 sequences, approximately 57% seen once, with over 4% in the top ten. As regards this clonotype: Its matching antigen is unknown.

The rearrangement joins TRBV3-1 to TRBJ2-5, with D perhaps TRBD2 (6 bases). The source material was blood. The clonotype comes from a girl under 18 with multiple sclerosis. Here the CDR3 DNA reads TGTGCCAGCAGCCAAGATCGAAGGACTACGGAGACCCAGTACTTC. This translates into CASSQDRRTTETQYF.